The clone carrying this T cell receptor beta chain was detected a few times. The sample comes from a study of T cells in Graves' hyperthyroidism and ophthalmopathy. RNA transcripts were the template for amplifying TCR beta CDR3 regions. A first-round RT-PCR of the TCR CDR3 used the HTBI primer set. TCRdb ran MiXCR on the multiplex PCR reads and lists one entry per CDR3 protein. Among 800,000 or so distinct CDR3 sequences listed, more than 30% were seen once. The CDR3 is made up of 14 amino acids. The ends were cut back, 1 base at V and 0 bases at J, with 7 bases in the middle. The germline V gene has CDR1 SGHVS and CDR2 FNYEAQ.

Sequenced: blood. The source of this sequence is a man between 18 and 29 years old with Graves' hyperthyroidism. The chain uses TRBV7-6 and TRBJ2-7; D remains ambiguous. The CDR3 bases are TGTGCCAGCAGCTTAGATTCGGGCTCCTACGAGCAGTACTTC. Its translation is CASSLDSGSYEQYF.